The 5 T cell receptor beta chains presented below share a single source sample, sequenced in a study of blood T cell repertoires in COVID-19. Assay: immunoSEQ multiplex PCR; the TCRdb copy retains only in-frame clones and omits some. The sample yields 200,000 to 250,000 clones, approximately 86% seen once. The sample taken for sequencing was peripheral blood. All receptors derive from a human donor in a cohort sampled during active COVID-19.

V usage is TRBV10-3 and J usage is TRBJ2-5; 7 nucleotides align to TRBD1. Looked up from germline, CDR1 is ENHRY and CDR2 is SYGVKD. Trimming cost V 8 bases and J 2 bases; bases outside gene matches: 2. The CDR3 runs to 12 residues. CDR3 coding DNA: TGTGCCATCCGGGACAGTCAAGAGACCCAGTACTTC. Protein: CAIRDSQETQYF.

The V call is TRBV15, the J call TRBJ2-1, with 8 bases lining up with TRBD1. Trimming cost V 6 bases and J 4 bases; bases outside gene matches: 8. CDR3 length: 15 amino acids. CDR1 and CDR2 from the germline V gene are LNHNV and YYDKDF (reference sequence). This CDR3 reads CATSPDRGGYNEQFF. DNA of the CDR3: TGTGCCACCAGTCCCGACAGGGGCGGATACAATGAGCAGTTCTTC. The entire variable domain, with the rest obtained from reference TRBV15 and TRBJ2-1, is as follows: DAMVIQNPRYQVTQFGKPVTLSCSQTLNHNVMYWYQQKSSQAPKLLFHYYDKDFNNEADTPDNFQSRRPNTSFCFLDIRSPGLGDTAMYLCATSPDRGGYNEQFFGPGTRLTVL.

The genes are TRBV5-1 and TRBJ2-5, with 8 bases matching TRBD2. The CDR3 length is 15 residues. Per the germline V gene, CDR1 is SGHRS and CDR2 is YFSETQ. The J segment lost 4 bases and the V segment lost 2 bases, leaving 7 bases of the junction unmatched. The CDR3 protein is CASSFRGAGGETQYF. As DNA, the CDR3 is TGCGCCAGCAGCTTCAGGGGCGCGGGGGGAGAGACCCAGTACTTC.

CDR3: CATSRSGGGWTEAFF. CDR3 sequence (DNA): TGTGCCACCAGCAGATCCGGCGGGGGGTGGACTGAAGCTTTCTTT. The chain uses TRBV15 and TRBJ1-1; maybe TRBD1 (5 bases). This CDR3 region has 15 residues. Germline V CDR1 and CDR2: LNHNV, YYDKDF (reference sequence). The ends were cut back, 2 bases at V and 5 bases at J, with 15 bases in the middle.

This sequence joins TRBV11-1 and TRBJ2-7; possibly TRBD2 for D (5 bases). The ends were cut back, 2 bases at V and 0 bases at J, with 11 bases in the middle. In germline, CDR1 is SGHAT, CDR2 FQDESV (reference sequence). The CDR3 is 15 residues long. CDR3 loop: CASSLTRTSSYEQYF. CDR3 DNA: TGTGCCAGCAGCTTAACTCGAACTAGCTCCTACGAGCAGTACTTC. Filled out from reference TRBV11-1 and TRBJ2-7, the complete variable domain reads EAEVAQSPRYKITEKSQAVAFWCDPISGHATLYWYRQILGQGPELLVQFQDESVVDDSQLPKDRFSAERLKGVDSTLKIQPAELGDSAMYLCASSLTRTSSYEQYFGPGTRLTVT.